This TCR beta chain was captured by sequencing in a study of blood T cell repertoires in COVID-19. Assay: immunoSEQ multiplex PCR; the TCRdb copy retains only in-frame clones and omits some. The sample lists more than 350,000 clones; around nine tenths were seen once. The germline V gene has CDR1 MNHEY and CDR2 SVGAGI. The CDR3 length is 13 residues. Trimming took off 8 bases at V and 3 bases at J, with 13 bases between the two ends. J is TRBJ1-2 and V is TRBV6-5; TRBD1 is a possible D gene (5 bases). The source of this sequence is a woman aged 45 to 65 who had recovered from COVID-19. The sample comprised PBMCs or T cells enriched from blood (not recorded which). The CDR3: CASSRSGDYGYTF. The CDR3, as DNA: TGTGCCAGCTCCCGGTCGGGGGACTATGGCTACACCTTC.